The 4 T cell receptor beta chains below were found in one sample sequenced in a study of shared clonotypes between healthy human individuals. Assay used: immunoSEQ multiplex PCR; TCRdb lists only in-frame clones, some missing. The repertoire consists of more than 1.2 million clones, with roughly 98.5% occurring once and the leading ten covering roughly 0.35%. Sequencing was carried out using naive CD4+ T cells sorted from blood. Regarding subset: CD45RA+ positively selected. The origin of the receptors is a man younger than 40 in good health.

The CDR3 loop is CASSLSLSGYEQFF. The CDR3 region has the DNA TGTGCCAGCTCACTTAGCTTGTCCGGGTATGAGCAGTTCTTC. The chain links TRBV18 to TRBJ2-1; D call uncertain. V was pared by 4 bases and J by 8 bases, with 15 bases between. The length of the CDR3 is 14 residues. The V gene's germline CDR1 is KGHSH and CDR2 LQKENI.

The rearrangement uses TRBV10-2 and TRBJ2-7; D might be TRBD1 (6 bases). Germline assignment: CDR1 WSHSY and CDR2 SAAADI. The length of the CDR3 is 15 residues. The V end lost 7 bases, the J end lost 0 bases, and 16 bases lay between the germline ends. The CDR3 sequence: CASMNGRGRSYEQYF. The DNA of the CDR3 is TGCGCCAGCATGAACGGCAGGGGTCGCTCCTACGAGCAGTACTTC.

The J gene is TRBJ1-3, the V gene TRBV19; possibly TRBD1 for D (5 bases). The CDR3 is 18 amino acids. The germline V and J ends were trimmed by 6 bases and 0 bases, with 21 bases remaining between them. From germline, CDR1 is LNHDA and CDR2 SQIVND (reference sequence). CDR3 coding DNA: TGTGCCAGTAGCCAGGGACTGGGAGCGTGGGGCTCTGGAAACACCATATATTTT. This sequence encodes CASSQGLGAWGSGNTIYF.

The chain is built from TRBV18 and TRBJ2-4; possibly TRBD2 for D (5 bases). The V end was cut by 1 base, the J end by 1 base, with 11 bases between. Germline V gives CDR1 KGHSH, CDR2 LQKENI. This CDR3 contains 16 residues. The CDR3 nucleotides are TGTGCCAGCTCACCACTCGGGGTAGGCGCCAAAAACATTCAGTACTTC. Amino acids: CASSPLGVGAKNIQYF.